One sample yielded the 17 T cell receptor beta chains listed below, sequenced in a study of blood T cell repertoires in COVID-19. The assay was immunoSEQ multiplex PCR, and TCRdb's table has in-frame clones only and misses some. The repertoire includes approximately 220,000 clones, about 85% of them detected once, and roughly 7.9% sits in the top ten. Sequenced material: peripheral blood. The receptor source for this set is an elderly woman with acute or convalescent COVID-19.

This rearrangement joins TRBV30 to TRBJ2-1; TRBD2 matches at 9 bases. Germline CDR1 reads GTSNPN; CDR2 reads SVGIG (reference sequence). Trimming at V came to 5 bases and at J to 7 bases, leaving 9 bases not matched to a gene. The CDR3 runs to 14 residues. CDR3 loop: CAWGGLATWNEQFF. The CDR3 DNA reads TGTGCCTGGGGGGGACTAGCCACATGGAATGAGCAGTTCTTC.

The chain is built from TRBV7-2 and TRBJ2-1; TRBD2 aligns across 14 bases. The junction had 3 bases not matched to a gene; V was cut back by 5 bases and J by 6 bases. Germline assignment: CDR1 SGHTA and CDR2 FQGNSA. The CDR3 contains 15 residues. In DNA form, the CDR3 reads TGTGCCAGCAGCCCCGGGACTAGCGGGAGCAATGAGCAGTTCTTC. It is translated as CASSPGTSGSNEQFF. The complete variable domain, with remaining parts taken from reference TRBV7-2 and TRBJ2-1, reads GAGVSQSPSNKVTEKGKDVELRCDPISGHTALYWYRQSLGQGLEFLIYFQGNSAPDKSGLPSDRFSAERTGGSVSTLTIQRTQQEDSAVYLCASSPGTSGSNEQFFGPGTRLTVL.

The rearrangement links TRBV28 to TRBJ1-2; D perhaps matches TRBD1 (6 bases). This CDR3 has 16 residues. Germline CDR1 MDHEN, CDR2 SYDVKM. The V and J ends lost 6 bases and 6 bases respectively, with 23 bases between them. The DNA of the CDR3 is TGTGCCAGCAGCCCTGGGGGGGCGATACTTTTTGATGGCTACACCTTC. Translating gives CASSPGGAILFDGYTF.

The chain joins TRBV28 to TRBJ2-1, with 9 bases identical to TRBD2. V shed 2 bases and J 2 bases; nucleotides not matched to a gene: 4. Germline assignment: CDR1 MDHEN and CDR2 SYDVKM. This CDR3 has 16 residues. The CDR3 spells CASSLGGRAPYNEQFF. The CDR3 nucleotides are TGTGCCAGCAGTTTAGGCGGGAGGGCCCCCTACAATGAGCAGTTCTTC.

J is TRBJ2-3 and V is TRBV9; D is uncertain. The germline gives CDR1 SGDLS, CDR2 YYNGEE. This CDR3 contains 13 residues. V gave up 4 bases and J gave up 1 base, with 7 bases separating them. The CDR3 region has the DNA TGTGCCAGCAGCTCTCAGGGCACAGATACGCAGTATTTT. This translates into CASSSQGTDTQYF.

This sequence joins TRBV18 and TRBJ2-1, with TRBD1 identical over 10 bases. Losses at the gene ends were 5 bases for V and 8 bases for J; bases not matched to a gene: 6. Germline-derived CDR1 and CDR2 are KGHSH and LQKENI. The CDR3 contains 14 residues. CDR3 protein: CASSKRQGADEQFF. In DNA form, the CDR3 reads TGTGCCAGCTCAAAGAGACAGGGGGCGGATGAGCAGTTCTTC.

This clone was seen many times. The J gene is TRBJ1-2, the V gene TRBV5-1; perhaps TRBD1 as D (6 bases). The CDR3 is 13 amino acids. The germline CDR1 and CDR2 sequences are SGHRS and YFSETQ. The V end was cut by 0 bases, the J end by 6 bases, with 9 bases between. This CDR3 is CASSLGRGDGYTF. In nucleotides, the CDR3 is TGCGCCAGCAGCTTGGGCAGGGGAGATGGCTACACCTTC.

This chain uses TRBV6-2 or TRBV6-3 with TRBJ2-7; 7 nucleotides agree with TRBD2. The CDR3 runs to 15 residues. The trim removed 2 bases at V and 1 base at J, leaving 5 bases unmatched. Germline CDR1 MNHEY, CDR2 SVGEGT. Here the CDR3 reads CASSYVGGVSYEQYF. DNA of the CDR3: TGTGCCAGCAGTTACGTTGGGGGGGTTTCCTACGAGCAGTACTTC.

J is TRBJ1-5 and V is TRBV7-2; no clear D. CDR1 and CDR2 from the germline V gene are SGHTA and FQGNSA. There are 13 residues in the CDR3. V lost 1 base and J 4 bases, leaving 5 bases between the germline ends. As DNA, the CDR3 is TGTGCCAGCAGCTTAGTCCAGAATCAGCCCCAGCATTTT. Amino acids: CASSLVQNQPQHF. The full variable domain, its missing parts supplied by reference TRBV7-2 and TRBJ1-5, is GAGVSQSPSNKVTEKGKDVELRCDPISGHTALYWYRQSLGQGLEFLIYFQGNSAPDKSGLPSDRFSAERTGGSVSTLTIQRTQQEDSAVYLCASSLVQNQPQHFGDGTRLSIL.

The V call is TRBV27, the J call TRBJ1-6, with D perhaps matching TRBD1 (6 bases). Germline assignment: CDR1 MNHEY and CDR2 SMNVEV (reference sequence). The CDR3 has 14 residues. The germline V and J ends were trimmed by 7 bases and 5 bases, with 12 bases remaining between them. The CDR3 sequence is CASNTQGNNSPLHF. CDR3 coding DNA: TGTGCCAGCAATACACAGGGAAATAATTCACCCCTCCACTTT.

The V gene is TRBV11-2, the J gene TRBJ2-7; weak D call: TRBD1 (6 bases). The germline gives CDR1 SGHAT, CDR2 FQNNGV. The CDR3 loop spans 15 amino acids. With 1 base removed from V and 0 bases from J, the gap between germline ends came to 10 bases. CDR3 sequence reads: CASSLVQGFSYEQYF. In nucleotides, the CDR3 is TGTGCCAGCAGCTTAGTTCAGGGGTTCTCCTACGAGCAGTACTTC.

This clone was counted a single time. The gene calls are TRBV3-1 (or the pseudogene TRBV3-2) and TRBJ1-6; maybe TRBD1 (5 bases). V lost 4 bases to trimming and J lost 7 bases, with 8 bases between them. Germline CDR1 LGHDT, CDR2 YNNKEL (reference sequence). The CDR3 extends over 13 amino acids. Here the CDR3 reads CASSLRGNSPLHF. The CDR3 DNA follows: TGTGCCAGCAGCCTTCGGGGGAATTCACCCCTCCACTTT.

The rearrangement joins TRBV4-1 to TRBJ1-5; 7 nucleotides line up with TRBD1. CDR1 and CDR2 from the germline V gene are MGHRA and YSYEKL. The CDR3 length is 15 residues. With V trimmed by 3 bases and J by 5 bases, 7 bases remained unmatched. CDR3 in DNA: TGCGCCAGCAGCCAGGCGGGACAGACAGATCAGCCCCAGCATTTT. It is translated as CASSQAGQTDQPQHF.

In its sample, this clone was seen once. The chain employs TRBV9 and TRBJ2-2, with TRBD2 as a possible D gene (6 bases). Deletions cut 0 bases from V and 5 bases from J, with 17 bases between. The CDR3 spans 17 residues. Germline V gives CDR1 SGDLS, CDR2 YYNGEE. The CDR3 bases are TGTGCCAGCAGCGTAGCTCCGGCGGGGTATGGAACCGGGGAGCTGTTTTTT. Protein sequence: CASSVAPAGYGTGELFF.

The chain combines TRBV19 with TRBJ2-2; no reliable D call. The CDR3 length is 15 residues. V was cut by 3 bases and J by 0 bases, with 8 bases left in between. Germline lookup yields CDR1 LNHDA and CDR2 SQIVND (reference sequence). CDR3: CASSISPANTGELFF. CDR3 DNA: TGTGCCAGTAGTATTTCCCCCGCGAACACCGGGGAGCTGTTTTTT.

This chain links TRBV19 with TRBJ1-1; D remains ambiguous. V gave up 6 bases and J gave up 0 bases, with 8 bases separating them. Germline assignment: CDR1 LNHDA and CDR2 SQIVND (reference sequence). The CDR3 loop spans 13 amino acids. CDR3 DNA: TGTGCCAGTAGCCCTCAGTTGAACACTGAAGCTTTCTTT. It codes for CASSPQLNTEAFF.

The chain has TRBV5-1 and TRBJ1-3, with TRBD1 matching 10 bases. CDR3 size: 19 residues. Germline CDR1 SGHRS, CDR2 YFSETQ. V lost 3 bases to trimming and J lost 1 base; unmatched junction nucleotides: 13. The DNA of the CDR3 is TGCGCCAGCAGCTGGGCCCCCGGGACAGGGGTCGGGTCTGGAAACACCATATATTTT. This translates into CASSWAPGTGVGSGNTIYF.